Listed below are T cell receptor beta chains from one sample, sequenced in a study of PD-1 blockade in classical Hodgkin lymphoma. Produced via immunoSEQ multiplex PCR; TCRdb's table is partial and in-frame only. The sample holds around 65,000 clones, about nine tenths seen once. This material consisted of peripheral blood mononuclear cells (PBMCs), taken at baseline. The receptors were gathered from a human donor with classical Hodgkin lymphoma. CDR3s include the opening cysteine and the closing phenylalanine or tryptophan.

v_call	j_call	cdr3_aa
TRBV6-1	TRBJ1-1	CASSGEDSYTEAFF
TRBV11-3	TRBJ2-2	CASSPTPGGGENTGELFF
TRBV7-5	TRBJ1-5	CVRSFRDSRNNQPQHF
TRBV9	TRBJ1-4	CASSVNPGEKLFF
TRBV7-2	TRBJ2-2	CASSLAGNTGELFF
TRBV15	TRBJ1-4	CATSSEQGLNEKLFF
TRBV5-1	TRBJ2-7	CASSEVGDGYEQYF
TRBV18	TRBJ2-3	CASSATSGTGFLDTQYF
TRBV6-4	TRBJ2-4	CASSDGGNIQYF
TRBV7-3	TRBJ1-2	CASSLRTGGGYGYTF
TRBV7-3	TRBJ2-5	CASSAGLAGTETQYF
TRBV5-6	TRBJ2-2	CASSLTRQGNTGELFF
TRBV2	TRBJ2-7	CASRSGGTGYEQYF
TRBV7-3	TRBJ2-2	CASSLIAGRGSGELFF
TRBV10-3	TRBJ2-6	CAISEEGGGANVLTF
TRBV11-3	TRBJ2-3	CASSLGLALTTDTQYF
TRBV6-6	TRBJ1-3	CASSYGLSGNTIYF
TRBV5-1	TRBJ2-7	CASAAGDRYEQYF
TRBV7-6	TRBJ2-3	CASSSPGGITDTQYF
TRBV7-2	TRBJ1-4	CASSLGGLSNEKLFF
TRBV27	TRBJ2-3	CASSLSTQPPTDTQYF
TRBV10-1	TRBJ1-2	CASSGILGDAIYGYTF
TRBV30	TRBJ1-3	CAWSVGNTIYF
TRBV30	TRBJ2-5	CAWNRGLETQYF
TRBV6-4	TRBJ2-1	CASSDSVRGRLHEQFF
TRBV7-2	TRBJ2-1	CASSSGLPPNEQFF